The 10 T cell receptor beta chains below come from one sample, sequenced in a study of OX40 agonist ivuxolimab in advanced cancers. The protocol was immunoSEQ multiplex PCR, while the TCRdb copy is restricted to in-frame clones and leaves out a portion. Among 70,000 to 80,000 clones, approximately 89% were seen once, and the ten largest hold over 0.6%. The sample consisted of CD4+ or CD8+ T cells sorted from blood, taken in a trial of the OX40 agonist ivuxolimab. All receptors come from an adult with an advanced solid tumor such as melanoma, head and neck, liver or kidney cancer.

The chain carries TRBV6-1 and TRBJ2-2; a possible D gene is TRBD2 (6 bases). V gave up 4 bases and J gave up 6 bases, with 12 bases separating them. The CDR3 runs to 14 residues. CDR1 is MNHNS, CDR2 SASEGT, per germline. The chain's CDR3 is CASSARWEAGELFF. Written as DNA, the CDR3 is TGTGCCAGCAGTGCTCGGTGGGAGGCCGGGGAGCTGTTTTTT.

The chain has TRBV27 and TRBJ1-1, with D uncertain. Between the trimmed V and J ends, which lost 4 bases and 4 bases, there was a span of 25 bases. The CDR3 covers 18 residues. The germline V gene has CDR1 MNHEY and CDR2 SMNVEV (reference sequence). This CDR3 reads CASSSNLDRGGRVTEAFF. Here the CDR3 DNA reads TGTGCCAGCAGTTCCAATTTGGACCGAGGAGGTAGAGTCACTGAAGCTTTCTTT.

This clone has more than one count but fewer than ten. J is TRBJ1-5 and V is TRBV10-1, with a tentative D call TRBD1 (5 bases). V was shortened by 8 bases and J by 6 bases, with 14 bases between the two germline ends. The CDR3 totals 13 residues. Germline-derived CDR1 and CDR2 are WNHNN and SYGVQD (reference sequence). DNA of the CDR3: TGCGCCAGCCCTCCAGGGTCTGGTCAGCCCCAGCATTTT. It translates to CASPPGSGQPQHF.

The CDR3 sequence: CASSPGLAGEIGYEQYF. The CDR3 DNA sequence: TGCGCCAGCAGTCCGGGACTAGCGGGAGAGATAGGCTACGAGCAGTACTTC. V and J are TRBV5-1 and TRBJ2-7; 14 bases map to TRBD2. From germline, CDR1 is SGHRS and CDR2 YFSETQ. The V and J ends lost 5 bases and 3 bases, in that order; junction bases with no gene match: 10. This CDR3 has 17 residues. The full variable domain, its missing parts supplied by reference TRBV5-1 and TRBJ2-7, is KAGVTQTPRYLIKTRGQQVTLSCSPISGHRSVSWYQQTPGQGLQFLFEYFSETQRNKGNFPGRFSGRQFSNSRSEMNVSTLELGDSALYLCASSPGLAGEIGYEQYFGPGTRLTVT.

This clone showed up many times. The J gene is TRBJ2-6, the V gene TRBV5-1, with TRBD1 matching over 10 bases. CDR3 length: 14 residues. Germline CDR1 reads SGHRS; CDR2 reads YFSETQ. The J segment lost 3 bases and the V segment lost 7 bases, leaving 1 base of the junction unmatched. The CDR3 loop is CASGQGDGANVLTF. The CDR3 nucleotides are TGCGCCAGCGGACAGGGGGATGGGGCCAACGTCCTGACTTTC.

This clone has more than one count but fewer than ten. This CDR3 reads CALNRDRVLSGNTIYF. The CDR3 DNA is TGTGCCTTGAACCGGGACAGGGTACTCTCTGGAAACACCATATATTTT. J is TRBJ1-3 and V is TRBV30; 9 bases line up with TRBD1. Germline lookup yields CDR1 GTSNPN and CDR2 SVGIG (reference sequence). This CDR3 contains 16 residues. J was trimmed by 0 bases and V by 7 bases; bases with no gene match: 10. Full variable domain (rest looked up from reference TRBV30 and TRBJ1-3): SQTIHQWPATLVQPVGSPLSLECTVEGTSNPNLYWYRQAAGRGLQLLFYSVGIGQISSEVPQNLSASRPQDRQFILSSKKLLLSDSGFYLCALNRDRVLSGNTIYFGEGSWLTVV.

The V call is TRBV7-3, the J call TRBJ1-3, with TRBD1 as a possible D gene (5 bases). The V end was cut by 1 base, the J end by 0 bases, with 10 bases between. Germline values: CDR1 SGHTA, CDR2 FQGTGA. This CDR3 has 16 residues. The CDR3 here is CASSLSGANSGNTIYF. In DNA form, the CDR3 reads TGTGCCAGCAGCTTAAGCGGGGCCAACTCTGGAAACACCATATATTTT.

The CDR3 DNA sequence: TGTGCCTGGAGTGCCGGACAGGGAGTTTACGAGCAGTACTTC. Translation: CAWSAGQGVYEQYF. The chain carries TRBV30 and TRBJ2-7; 8 nucleotides match TRBD1. The V segment lost 1 base and the J segment 4 bases; nucleotides outside the gene matches: 6. Looked up from germline, CDR1 is GTSNPN and CDR2 is SVGIG (reference sequence). The CDR3 sequence is 14 residues long.

The V call is TRBV5-1, the J call TRBJ2-2; D is possibly TRBD1 or TRBD2 (6 bases each). This CDR3 is 17 amino acids long. Per the germline V gene, CDR1 is SGHRS and CDR2 is YFSETQ. V gave up 0 bases and J gave up 4 bases, with 16 bases separating them. The CDR3 sequence is CASSLEGGSTSTGELFF. CDR3 sequence (DNA): TGCGCCAGCAGCTTGGAAGGGGGGAGTACGAGCACCGGGGAGCTGTTTTTT.

V usage is TRBV7-9 and J usage is TRBJ2-5, with D possibly TRBD2 on 6 matching bases. CDR3 size: 16 residues. Trimming left V 1 base short and J 5 bases short, with 17 bases between. Per germline, CDR1 SEHNR and CDR2 FQNEAQ (reference sequence). The CDR3 DNA follows: TGTGCCAGCAGCTTAGGACCGGCGACGGGGGAGGAGACCCAGTACTTC. Its translation is CASSLGPATGEETQYF.